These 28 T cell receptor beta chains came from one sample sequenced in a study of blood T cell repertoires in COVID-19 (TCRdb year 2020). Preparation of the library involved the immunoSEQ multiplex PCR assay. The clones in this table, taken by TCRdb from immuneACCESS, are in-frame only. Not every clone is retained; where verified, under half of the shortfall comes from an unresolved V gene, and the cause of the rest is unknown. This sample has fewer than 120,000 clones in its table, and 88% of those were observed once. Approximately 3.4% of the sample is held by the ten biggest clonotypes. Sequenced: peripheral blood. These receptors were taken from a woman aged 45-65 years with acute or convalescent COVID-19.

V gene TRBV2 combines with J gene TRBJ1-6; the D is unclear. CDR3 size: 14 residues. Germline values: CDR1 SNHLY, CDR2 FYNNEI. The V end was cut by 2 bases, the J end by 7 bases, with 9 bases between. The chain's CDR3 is CASSEMYSNSPLHF. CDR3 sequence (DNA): TGTGCCAGCAGTGAAATGTATTCGAATTCACCCCTCCACTTT.

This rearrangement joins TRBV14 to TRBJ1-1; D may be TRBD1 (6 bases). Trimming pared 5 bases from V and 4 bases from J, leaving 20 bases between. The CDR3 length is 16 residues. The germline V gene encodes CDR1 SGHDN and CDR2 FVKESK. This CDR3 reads CASSMRLGGPGTEAFF. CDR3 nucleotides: TGTGCCAGCAGCATGAGGCTGGGGGGGCCGGGCACTGAAGCTTTCTTT. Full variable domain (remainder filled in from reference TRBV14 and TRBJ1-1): EAGVTQFPSHSVIEKGQTVTLRCDPISGHDNLYWYRRVMGKEIKFLLHFVKESKQDESGMPNNRFLAERTGGTYSTLKVQPAELEDSGVYFCASSMRLGGPGTEAFFGQGTRLTVV.

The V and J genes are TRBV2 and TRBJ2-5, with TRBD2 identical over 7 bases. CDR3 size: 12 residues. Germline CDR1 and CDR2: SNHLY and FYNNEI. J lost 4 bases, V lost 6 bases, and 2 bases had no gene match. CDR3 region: CASSSSGETQYF. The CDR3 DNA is TGTGCCAGCAGCTCTAGCGGAGAGACCCAGTACTTC.

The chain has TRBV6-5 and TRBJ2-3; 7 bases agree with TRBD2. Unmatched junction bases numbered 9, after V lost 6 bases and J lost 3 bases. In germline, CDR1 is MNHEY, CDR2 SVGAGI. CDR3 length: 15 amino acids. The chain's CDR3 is CASSEIGGRTDTQYF. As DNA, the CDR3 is TGTGCCAGCAGCGAGATCGGGGGGAGGACAGATACGCAGTATTTT.

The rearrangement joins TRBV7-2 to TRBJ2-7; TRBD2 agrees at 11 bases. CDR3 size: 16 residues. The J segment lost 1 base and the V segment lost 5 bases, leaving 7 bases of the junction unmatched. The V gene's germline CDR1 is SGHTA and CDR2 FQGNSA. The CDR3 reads CASSPFGTSGSYEQYF. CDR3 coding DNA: TGTGCCAGCAGCCCCTTTGGGACTAGCGGATCCTACGAGCAGTACTTC. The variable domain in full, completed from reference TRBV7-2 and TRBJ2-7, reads GAGVSQSPSNKVTEKGKDVELRCDPISGHTALYWYRQSLGQGLEFLIYFQGNSAPDKSGLPSDRFSAERTGGSVSTLTIQRTQQEDSAVYLCASSPFGTSGSYEQYFGPGTRLTVT.

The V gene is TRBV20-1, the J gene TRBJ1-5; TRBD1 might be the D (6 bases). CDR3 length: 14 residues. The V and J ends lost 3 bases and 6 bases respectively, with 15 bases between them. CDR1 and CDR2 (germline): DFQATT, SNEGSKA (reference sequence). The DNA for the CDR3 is TGCAGTGCTAGTCGACCAGGGGCAAGTCAGCCCCAGCATTTT. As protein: CSASRPGASQPQHF.

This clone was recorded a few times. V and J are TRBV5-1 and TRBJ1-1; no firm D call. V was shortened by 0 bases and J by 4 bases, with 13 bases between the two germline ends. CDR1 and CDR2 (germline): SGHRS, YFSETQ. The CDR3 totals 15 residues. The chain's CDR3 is CASSLDVGGSTEAFF. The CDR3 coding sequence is TGCGCCAGCAGCTTGGATGTGGGCGGGAGCACTGAAGCTTTCTTT.

CDR3 nucleotides: TGTGCCAGCAGCCAATCCCGGGGGGCGCGGGAGACCCAGTACTTC. Translated, it gives CASSQSRGARETQYF. The gene calls are TRBV4-2 and TRBJ2-5, with D perhaps TRBD2 (7 bases). CDR3 length: 15 amino acids. V was trimmed by 2 bases and J by 5 bases, leaving 15 bases between them. Germline lookup yields CDR1 LGHNA and CDR2 YNFKEQ.

CDR3 amino acids: CASSLDFSSYNEQFF. The CDR3 nucleotides are TGCGCCAGCAGCTTGGACTTTAGCTCCTACAATGAGCAGTTCTTC. The chain uses TRBV5-1 and TRBJ2-1; D ambiguous. The CDR3 sequence is 15 residues long. The V end lost 0 bases, the J end lost 0 bases, and 7 bases lay between the germline ends. From germline, CDR1 is SGHRS and CDR2 YFSETQ.

The CDR3: CASSLEGGRAGEQYF. The CDR3 DNA reads as TGTGCCAGCAGCTTAGAAGGCGGGAGGGCCGGGGAGCAGTACTTC. This rearrangement joins TRBV7-9 to TRBJ2-7, with 9 nucleotides matching TRBD2. This CDR3 has 15 residues. V gave up 1 base and J gave up 7 bases; unmatched junction bases: 8. Per the germline V gene, CDR1 is SEHNR and CDR2 is FQNEAQ (reference sequence).

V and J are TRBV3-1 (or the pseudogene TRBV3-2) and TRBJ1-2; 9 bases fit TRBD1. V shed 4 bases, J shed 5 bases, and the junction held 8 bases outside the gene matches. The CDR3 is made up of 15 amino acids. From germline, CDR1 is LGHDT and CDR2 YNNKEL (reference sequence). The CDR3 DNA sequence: TGTGCCAGCAGCCCCCGGACAGGGGTCCGGTATGGCTACACCTTC. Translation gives CASSPRTGVRYGYTF.

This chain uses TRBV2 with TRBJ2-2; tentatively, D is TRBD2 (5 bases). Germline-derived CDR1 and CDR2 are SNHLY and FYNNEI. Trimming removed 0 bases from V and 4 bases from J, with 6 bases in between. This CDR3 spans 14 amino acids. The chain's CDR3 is CASSEAGVTGELFF. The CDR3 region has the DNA TGTGCCAGCAGTGAAGCGGGAGTCACCGGGGAGCTGTTTTTT.

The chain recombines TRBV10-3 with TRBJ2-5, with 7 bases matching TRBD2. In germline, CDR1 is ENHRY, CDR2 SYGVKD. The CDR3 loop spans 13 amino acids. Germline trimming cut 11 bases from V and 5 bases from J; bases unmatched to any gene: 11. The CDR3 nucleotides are TGTGCCTCTCGGGAGGATAGCAGGGAGACCCAGTACTTC. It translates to CASREDSRETQYF.

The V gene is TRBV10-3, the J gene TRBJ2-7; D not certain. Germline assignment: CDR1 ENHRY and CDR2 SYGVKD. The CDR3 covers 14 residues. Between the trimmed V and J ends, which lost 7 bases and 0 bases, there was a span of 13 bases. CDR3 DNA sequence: TGTGCCATCAAATCCTCTTCGAGCTCCTACGAGCAGTACTTC. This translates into CAIKSSSSSYEQYF.

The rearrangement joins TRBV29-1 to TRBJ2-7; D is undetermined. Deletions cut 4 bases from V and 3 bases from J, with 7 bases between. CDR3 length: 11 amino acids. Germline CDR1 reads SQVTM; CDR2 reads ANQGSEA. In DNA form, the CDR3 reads TGCAGCGTTGCTGCTAACTACGAGCAGTACTTC. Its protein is CSVAANYEQYF.

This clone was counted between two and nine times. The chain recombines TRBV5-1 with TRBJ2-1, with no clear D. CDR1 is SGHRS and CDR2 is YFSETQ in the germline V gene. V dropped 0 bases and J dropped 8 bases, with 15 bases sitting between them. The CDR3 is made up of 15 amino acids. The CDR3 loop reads CASSLGRSEHDEQFF. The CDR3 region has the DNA TGCGCCAGCAGCTTGGGACGGAGCGAACACGATGAGCAGTTCTTC.

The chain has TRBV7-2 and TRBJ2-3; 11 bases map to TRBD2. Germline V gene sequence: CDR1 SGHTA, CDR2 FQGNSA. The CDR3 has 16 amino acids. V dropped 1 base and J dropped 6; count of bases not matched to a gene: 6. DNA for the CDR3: TGTGCCAGCAGCTTAGGGCTAGCGGGAGGAGCGGATACGCAGTATTTT. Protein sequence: CASSLGLAGGADTQYF.

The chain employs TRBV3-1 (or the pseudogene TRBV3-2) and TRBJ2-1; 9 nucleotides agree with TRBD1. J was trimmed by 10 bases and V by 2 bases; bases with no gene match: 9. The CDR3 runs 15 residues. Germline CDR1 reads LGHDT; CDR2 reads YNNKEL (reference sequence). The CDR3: CASSQFHRGLEEQFF. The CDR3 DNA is TGTGCCAGCAGCCAATTTCACAGGGGGCTAGAGGAGCAGTTCTTC.

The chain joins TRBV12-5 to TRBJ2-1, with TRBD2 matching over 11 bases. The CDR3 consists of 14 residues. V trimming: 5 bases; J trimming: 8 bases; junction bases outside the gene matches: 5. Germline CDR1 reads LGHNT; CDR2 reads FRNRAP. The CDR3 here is CASGQGLAVDEQFF. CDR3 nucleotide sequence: TGTGCTAGTGGTCAGGGACTAGCGGTGGATGAGCAGTTCTTC.

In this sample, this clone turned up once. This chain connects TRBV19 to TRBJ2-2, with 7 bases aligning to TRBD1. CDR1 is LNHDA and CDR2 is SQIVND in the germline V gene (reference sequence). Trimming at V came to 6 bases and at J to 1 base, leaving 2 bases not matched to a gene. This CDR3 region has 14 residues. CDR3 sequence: CASSRQGNTGELFF. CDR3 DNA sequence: TGTGCCAGTAGCCGACAGGGGAACACCGGGGAGCTGTTTTTT.

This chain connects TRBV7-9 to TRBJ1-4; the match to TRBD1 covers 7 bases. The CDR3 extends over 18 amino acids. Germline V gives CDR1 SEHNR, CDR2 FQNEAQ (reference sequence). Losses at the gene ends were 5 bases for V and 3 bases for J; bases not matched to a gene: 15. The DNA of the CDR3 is TGTGCCAGCAGCCACCTAGGGGGCGGCAGCCCCTCTAATGAAAAACTGTTTTTT. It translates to CASSHLGGGSPSNEKLFF.

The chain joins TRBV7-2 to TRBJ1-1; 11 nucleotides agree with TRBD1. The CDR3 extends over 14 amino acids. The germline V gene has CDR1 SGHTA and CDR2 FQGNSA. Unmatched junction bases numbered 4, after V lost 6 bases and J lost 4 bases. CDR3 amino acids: CASSGTGGGTEAFF. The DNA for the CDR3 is TGTGCCAGCAGTGGGACAGGGGGTGGCACTGAAGCTTTCTTT.

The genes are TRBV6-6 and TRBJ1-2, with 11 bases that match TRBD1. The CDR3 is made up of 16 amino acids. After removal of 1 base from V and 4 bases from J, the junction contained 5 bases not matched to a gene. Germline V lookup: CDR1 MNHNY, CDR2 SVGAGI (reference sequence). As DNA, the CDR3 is TGTGCCAGCAGTTACTTAGGACAGGGGGCGGCCTATGGCTACACCTTC. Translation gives CASSYLGQGAAYGYTF.

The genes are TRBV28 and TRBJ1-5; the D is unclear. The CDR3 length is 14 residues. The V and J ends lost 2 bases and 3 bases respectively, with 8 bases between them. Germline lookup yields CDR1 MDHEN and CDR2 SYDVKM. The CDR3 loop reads CASSLAGYNQPQHF. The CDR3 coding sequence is TGTGCCAGCAGTTTAGCGGGATACAATCAGCCCCAGCATTTT.

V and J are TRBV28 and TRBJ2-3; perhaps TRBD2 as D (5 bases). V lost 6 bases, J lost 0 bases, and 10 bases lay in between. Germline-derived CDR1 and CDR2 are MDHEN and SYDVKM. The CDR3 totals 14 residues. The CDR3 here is CASRVGGSTDTQYF. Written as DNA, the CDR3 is TGTGCCAGCAGGGTTGGCGGGAGCACAGATACGCAGTATTTT.

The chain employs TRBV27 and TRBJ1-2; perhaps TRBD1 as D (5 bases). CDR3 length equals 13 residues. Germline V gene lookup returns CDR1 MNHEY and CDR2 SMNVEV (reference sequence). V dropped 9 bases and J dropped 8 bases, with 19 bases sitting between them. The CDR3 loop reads CASGGGSLSGYTF. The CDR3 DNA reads TGTGCCAGTGGGGGGGGGTCCCTCAGCGGCTACACCTTC.

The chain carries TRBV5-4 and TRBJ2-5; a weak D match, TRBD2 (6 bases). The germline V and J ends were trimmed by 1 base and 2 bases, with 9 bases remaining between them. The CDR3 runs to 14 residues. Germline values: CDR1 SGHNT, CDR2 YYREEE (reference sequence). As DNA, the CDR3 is TGTGCCAGCAGCTTGCACGGGGGACAAGAGACCCAGTACTTC. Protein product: CASSLHGGQETQYF.

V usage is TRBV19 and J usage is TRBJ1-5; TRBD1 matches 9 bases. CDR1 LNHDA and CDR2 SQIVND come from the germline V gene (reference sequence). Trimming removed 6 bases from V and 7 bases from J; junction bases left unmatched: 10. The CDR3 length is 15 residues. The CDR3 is CASSPLEGQGQPQHF. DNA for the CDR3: TGTGCCAGTAGCCCCCTCGAGGGACAGGGCCAGCCCCAGCATTTT.